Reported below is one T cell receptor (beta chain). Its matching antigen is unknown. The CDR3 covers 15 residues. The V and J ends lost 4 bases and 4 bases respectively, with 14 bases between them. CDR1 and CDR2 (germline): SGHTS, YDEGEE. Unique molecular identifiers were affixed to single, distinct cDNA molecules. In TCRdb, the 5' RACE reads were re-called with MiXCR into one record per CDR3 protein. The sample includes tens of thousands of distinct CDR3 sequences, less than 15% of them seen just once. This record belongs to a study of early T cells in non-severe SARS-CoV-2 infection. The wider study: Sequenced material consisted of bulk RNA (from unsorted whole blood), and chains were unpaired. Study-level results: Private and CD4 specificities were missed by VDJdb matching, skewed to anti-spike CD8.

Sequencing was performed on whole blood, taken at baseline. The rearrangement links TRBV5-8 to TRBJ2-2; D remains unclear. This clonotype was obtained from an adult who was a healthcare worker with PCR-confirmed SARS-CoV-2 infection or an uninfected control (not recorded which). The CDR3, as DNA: TGTGCCAGCAGCCCTCTAGGACGATTCACCGGGGAGCTGTTTTTT. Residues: CASSPLGRFTGELFF. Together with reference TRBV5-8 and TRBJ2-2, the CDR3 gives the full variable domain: EAGVTQSPTHLIKTRGQQATLRCSPISGHTSVYWYQQALGLGLQFLLWYDEGEERNRGNFPPRFSGRQFPNYSSELNVNALELEDSALYLCASSPLGRFTGELFFGEGSRLTVL.